The 30 T cell receptor beta chains reported below all come from one sample, sequenced in a study of identical twins. TCRdb recomputed calls from the 5' RACE reads with MiXCR, one row per CDR3 protein. The table shows approximately 210,000 distinct CDR3 sequences, with approximately 7.1% occurring only once. These records were also assigned to another study, of T cells expressing NK-cell markers.

The material sequenced was CD8+ T cells sorted from blood. The receptor source for this set is a woman aged 18-30 years in good health.

At least ten counts were recorded for this clonotype. The rearrangement links TRBV12-3 or TRBV12-4 to TRBJ2-1; D ambiguous. There are 14 residues in the CDR3. Between the trimmed V and J ends, which lost 2 bases and 5 bases, there was a span of 10 bases. CDR3 sequence: CASSLPRQDNEQFF. The DNA for the CDR3 is TGTGCCAGCAGTTTACCCCGCCAAGACAATGAGCAGTTCTTC.

The V call is TRBV18, the J call TRBJ2-7, with TRBD1 matching 7 bases. The germline V gene has CDR1 KGHSH and CDR2 LQKENI. The CDR3 covers 15 residues. The V and J ends lost 0 bases and 4 bases, in that order; junction bases with no gene match: 6. The CDR3 DNA reads as TGTGCCAGCTCACCACCGGTTGACAGGGTATACGAGCAGTACTTC. This codes for CASSPPVDRVYEQYF.

J is TRBJ2-5 and V is TRBV12-5; 7 bases map to TRBD1. Germline-derived CDR1 and CDR2 are LGHNT and FRNRAP. The CDR3 sequence is 14 residues long. J lost 2 bases, V lost 4 bases, and 4 bases had no gene match. CDR3 nucleotide sequence: TGTGCTAGTGGTTCCCCAGGGGGTCAAGAGACCCAGTACTTC. This translates into CASGSPGGQETQYF. Together with reference TRBV12-5 and TRBJ2-5, the CDR3 gives the full variable domain: DARVTQTPRHKVTEMGQEVTMRCQPILGHNTVFWYRQTMMQGLELLAYFRNRAPLDDSGMPKDRFSAEMPDATLATLKIQPSEPRDSAVYFCASGSPGGQETQYFGPGTRLLVL.

This clonotype has a single count. The chain is built from TRBV18 and TRBJ1-1, with D possibly TRBD1 on 5 matching bases. CDR1 is KGHSH, CDR2 LQKENI, per germline. The CDR3 has 15 amino acids. Trimming removed 1 base at V and 2 bases at J, with 11 bases between. As DNA, the CDR3 is TGTGCCAGCTCACCACTTGGGACTAGAAACACTGAAGCTTTCTTT. Encoded protein: CASSPLGTRNTEAFF.

A few counts support this clonotype. CDR3 sequence reads: CASSHTLGTGELFF. CDR3 nucleotides: TGTGCCAGCAGTCACACCCTGGGGACCGGGGAGCTGTTTTTT. The J gene is TRBJ2-2, the V gene TRBV12-3 or TRBV12-4; D remains ambiguous. This CDR3 has 14 amino acids. V shed 5 bases and J shed 5 bases, with 12 bases lying between them.

This clonotype occurred many times. The V call is TRBV12-3 or TRBV12-4, the J call TRBJ2-3; TRBD1 matches at 9 bases. The CDR3 length is 16 residues. Unmatched junction bases numbered 10, after V lost 4 bases and J lost 5 bases. CDR3 sequence reads: CASSSLGGQGRDTQYF. DNA of the CDR3: TGTGCCAGCAGTTCGCTCGGGGGACAGGGCAGAGATACGCAGTATTTT.

This clonotype was observed a handful of times. This sequence joins TRBV6-5 and TRBJ2-5; D possibly corresponds to TRBD1 (6 bases). The germline gives CDR1 MNHEY, CDR2 SVGAGI. Trimming removed 2 bases at V and 9 bases at J, with 13 bases between. This CDR3 has 13 residues. CDR3 sequence: CASSYGGPLAQYF. In nucleotides, the CDR3 is TGTGCCAGCAGTTACGGGGGCCCCTTAGCCCAGTACTTC.

The sample holds a few counts of this clonotype. This rearrangement joins TRBV12-5 to TRBJ2-3; 7 nucleotides align to TRBD1. After removal of 5 bases from V and 4 bases from J, the junction contained 9 bases not matched to a gene. The germline CDR1 and CDR2 sequences are LGHNT and FRNRAP. This CDR3 contains 15 residues. The CDR3 is CASGATGELADTQYF. DNA of the CDR3: TGTGCTAGTGGTGCAACAGGGGAATTAGCAGATACGCAGTATTTT.

This chain's CDR3 is CASSNLAGEDQETQYF. The CDR3 nucleotides are TGTGCCAGCAGCAACCTAGCGGGAGAGGATCAAGAGACCCAGTACTTC. The chain links TRBV7-6 to TRBJ2-5, with 10 bases identical to TRBD2. The CDR3 spans 16 residues. V trimming: 5 bases; J trimming: 2 bases; junction bases outside the gene matches: 8. The germline gives CDR1 SGHVS, CDR2 FNYEAQ.

This clonotype was seen ten or more times. This chain links TRBV7-9 with TRBJ1-5; D is ambiguous. There are 12 residues in the CDR3. Germline CDR1 and CDR2: SEHNR and FQNEAQ (reference sequence). V gave up 1 base and J gave up 7 bases, with 5 bases separating them. The CDR3 nucleotides read TGTGCCAGCAGCTTAGGAGGCCAGCCCCAGCATTTT. It encodes CASSLGGQPQHF.

About this clonotype itself: The DNA is left out, because the CDR3 cannot be placed on it with certainty; the CDR3 is given as TCRdb lists it. This chain connects TRBV13 to TRBJ2-7; the table gives TRBD1 as D, unverified against the DNA. The CDR3 spans 14 residues, counting both ends. The germline V gene encodes CDR1 PRHDT and CDR2 FYEKMQ (reference sequence). CDR3 sequence: CASSFGQGSYEHYF.

This clonotype occurred many times. The chain couples TRBV5-1 to TRBJ1-1; no reliable D call. Trimming took 2 bases from V and 3 from J, leaving 14 bases between them. The length of the CDR3 is 15 residues. CDR1 is SGHRS and CDR2 is YFSETQ in the germline V gene. The chain's CDR3 is CASSFSYGVDTEAFF. Written as DNA, the CDR3 is TGCGCCAGCAGCTTCTCCTACGGGGTTGACACTGAAGCTTTCTTT. Supplemented by reference TRBV5-1 and TRBJ1-1, the full variable domain reads KAGVTQTPRYLIKTRGQQVTLSCSPISGHRSVSWYQQTPGQGLQFLFEYFSETQRNKGNFPGRFSGRQFSNSRSEMNVSTLELGDSALYLCASSFSYGVDTEAFFGQGTRLTVV.

This clonotype has at least ten counts. This chain links TRBV11-2 with TRBJ2-1; D is unclear. This CDR3 comprises 16 residues. Trimming cost V 10 bases and J 3 bases, with 22 bases left between them. Germline V gene data show CDR1 as SGHAT and CDR2 as FQNNGV. CDR3 nucleotide sequence: TGTGCCACCAGAGACTTAGGTCTCCCCTTCTACAATGAGCAGTTCTTC. Protein sequence: CATRDLGLPFYNEQFF.

This clonotype showed up many times. The chain employs TRBV4-1 and TRBJ1-2; D is undetermined. Trimming removed 3 bases from V and 2 bases from J, with 13 bases in between. The CDR3 has 15 residues. The V gene's germline CDR1 is MGHRA and CDR2 YSYEKL. The CDR3 nucleotides read TGCGCCAGCAGCCAGAGCGACGCGCCGAACTATGGCTACACCTTC. This translates into CASSQSDAPNYGYTF.

The V gene is TRBV7-7, the J gene TRBJ2-2; no clear D. The V and J ends lost 2 bases and 6 bases respectively, with 7 bases between them. CDR3 length equals 13 residues. In germline, CDR1 is SSHAT, CDR2 FNYEAQ (reference sequence). The CDR3 sequence: CASSLTRPGELFF. The DNA for the CDR3 is TGTGCCAGCAGCTTAACCAGACCCGGGGAGCTGTTTTTT. The full variable domain, completed using reference TRBV7-7 and TRBJ2-2, is GAGVSQSPRYKVTKRGQDVTLRCDPISSHATLYWYQQALGQGPEFLTYFNYEAQPDKSGLPSDRFSAERPEGSISTLTIQRTEQRDSAMYRCASSLTRPGELFFGEGSRLTVL.

There are a few counts of this clonotype. This chain links TRBV7-9 with TRBJ1-1; D unresolved. The CDR3 runs to 14 residues. The germline CDR1 and CDR2 sequences are SEHNR and FQNEAQ (reference sequence). With 5 bases removed from V and 4 bases from J, the gap between germline ends came to 14 bases. DNA for the CDR3: TGTGCCAGCAGCCACGTAGGTGGCGGCACTGAAGCTTTCTTT. Its translation: CASSHVGGGTEAFF.

The chain uses TRBV12-3 or TRBV12-4 and TRBJ1-2; D is uncertain. V dropped 3 bases and J dropped 4 bases, with 9 bases sitting between them. There are 13 residues in the CDR3. The CDR3 DNA follows: TGTGCCAGCAGTTTCGGCAGGAGCTATGGCTACACCTTC. Translating gives CASSFGRSYGYTF.

The V call is TRBV5-5, the J call TRBJ2-1; 7 bases map to TRBD1. The CDR3 consists of 14 residues. The germline V gene has CDR1 SGHKS and CDR2 YYEKEE (reference sequence). V lost 6 bases, J lost 4 bases, and 7 bases stayed unmatched. CDR3 sequence (DNA): TGTGCCAGCAACTTCTTACAGGGGTACAATGAGCAGTTCTTC. It encodes CASNFLQGYNEQFF.

This sequence joins TRBV7-9 and TRBJ1-1, with TRBD1 matching over 8 bases. This CDR3 comprises 14 residues. V was pared by 4 bases and J by 5 bases, with 6 bases of the junction left unmatched. CDR1 and CDR2 (germline): SEHNR, FQNEAQ (reference sequence). CDR3 amino acids: CASSSTGGWTEAFF. In DNA, the CDR3 is TGTGCCAGCAGCTCAACAGGGGGGTGGACTGAAGCTTTCTTT.

The chain carries TRBV6-1 and TRBJ1-2, with D tentatively TRBD1 (5 bases). V lost 6 bases and J lost 7, with 21 bases in between. This CDR3 is built from 15 residues. CDR1 MNHNS and CDR2 SASEGT come from the germline V gene. In DNA form, the CDR3 reads TGTGCCAGCAGGACGAAACGGGGGATTATTGGTGGCTACACCTTC. Protein: CASRTKRGIIGGYTF.

This clonotype was observed a few times. V and J are TRBV11-3 and TRBJ2-1; 8 bases agree with TRBD2. CDR3 size: 14 residues. CDR1 SGHNT and CDR2 YENEEA come from the germline V gene. Unmatched junction bases numbered 9, after V lost 5 bases and J lost 9 bases. As DNA, the CDR3 is TGTGCCAGCAGCCCCGGGGGGGGAATCCCTGAGCAGTTCTTC. It is translated as CASSPGGGIPEQFF.

This clonotype came up many times. The gene calls are TRBV14 and TRBJ1-3; no reliable D call. This CDR3 is built from 15 residues. Germline CDR1 and CDR2: SGHDN and FVKESK. Trimming removed 2 bases at V and 0 bases at J, with 8 bases between. The CDR3 here is CASSQKEVSGNTIYF. The CDR3 bases are TGTGCCAGCAGCCAAAAGGAAGTCTCTGGAAACACCATATATTTT.

This clonotype was seen at least ten times. The V gene is TRBV6-2 or TRBV6-3, the J gene TRBJ2-3, with D maybe TRBD2 (6 bases). CDR3 length: 14 amino acids. CDR1 and CDR2 from the germline V gene are MNHEY and SVGEGT. Trimming took off 5 bases at V and 0 bases at J, with 9 bases between the two ends. For the CDR3, the DNA is TGTGCCAGCAGTACGGACTACAGCACAGATACGCAGTATTTT. Residues: CASSTDYSTDTQYF.

The chain is built from TRBV6-5 and TRBJ1-1; D unresolved. This CDR3 spans 14 amino acids. Trimming took off 0 bases at V and 11 bases at J, with 16 bases between the two ends. The germline gives CDR1 MNHEY, CDR2 SVGAGI. In DNA, the CDR3 is TGTGCCAGCAGTTACTCGATTGTGGGGAGCGGTGCTTTCTTT. As protein: CASSYSIVGSGAFF.

Note on this clonotype: A much larger clone is a single base away; this may be a read error. The gene calls are TRBV6-8 and TRBJ2-1; TRBD2 agrees at 9 bases. The CDR3 loop spans 15 amino acids. The germline V gene has CDR1 MNHGY and CDR2 SAAAGT. The CDR3 sequence is CASSYGLAGFNEQSF. DNA of the CDR3: TGTGCCAGCAGTTACGGGCTAGCGGGGTTCAATGAGCAGTCCTTC.

V gene TRBV4-1 combines with J gene TRBJ2-3; D is undetermined. CDR3 length equals 16 residues. The ends were cut back, 3 bases at V and 0 bases at J, with 13 bases in the middle. Germline V gene data show CDR1 as MGHRA and CDR2 as YSYEKL. The CDR3 nucleotides are TGCGCCAGCAGCCAGGGCCCTATCGCCAGCACAGATACGCAGTATTTT. This translates into CASSQGPIASTDTQYF.

This clonotype was counted ten times or more. V gene TRBV7-9 combines with J gene TRBJ1-1; D gene unclear. The CDR3 consists of 15 residues. Germline lookup yields CDR1 SEHNR and CDR2 FQNEAQ (reference sequence). V lost 0 bases, J lost 3 bases, and 11 bases lay in between. CDR3 in DNA: TGTGCCAGCAGCTTAGCGCTAACAGTATACACTGAAGCTTTCTTT. Its translation: CASSLALTVYTEAFF.

The rearrangement links TRBV7-9 to TRBJ2-5; 14 nucleotides line up with TRBD2. The CDR3 is 17 amino acids. Trimming removed 6 bases from V and 4 bases from J; junction bases left unmatched: 10. CDR1 and CDR2 (germline): SEHNR, FQNEAQ (reference sequence). This CDR3 is CASSPKGLAGVTETQYF. CDR3 coding DNA: TGTGCCAGCAGTCCGAAGGGACTAGCGGGAGTGACAGAGACCCAGTACTTC.

This clonotype was found many times. The chain employs TRBV12-3 or TRBV12-4 and TRBJ1-2, with no clear D. The CDR3 is 13 amino acids. The germline V and J ends were trimmed by 2 bases and 5 bases, with 9 bases remaining between them. The CDR3 here is CASSLTPAYGYTF. The CDR3 DNA reads as TGTGCCAGCAGTTTAACCCCAGCGTATGGCTACACCTTC.

Ten or more counts support this clonotype. The chain recombines TRBV6-6 with TRBJ2-1; 14 bases align to TRBD2. V lost 6 bases to trimming and J lost 12 bases; unmatched junction nucleotides: 4. Germline values: CDR1 MNHNY, CDR2 SVGAGI (reference sequence). This CDR3 spans 13 amino acids. The CDR3 DNA is TGTGCCAGCAGCCAGGGACTAGCGGGAGCGCAGTTCTTC. This encodes CASSQGLAGAQFF.